This T cell receptor (beta chain) was identified in a study of low-dose radiotherapy and immunotherapy resistance in tumors (dated by TCRdb to 2022 to 2024). Regarding the study in general: In Cohort 1, 0.5 Gy per fraction was delivered every 2 weeks, and a total PTV dose of 6.5 Gy was prescribed. In Cohort 2, 1 Gy per fraction was delivered every two weeks, for a total of 13 Gy over 26 weeks. Patients were given nivolumab as a 240 mg flat dose every two weeks and ipilimumab at 1 mg/kg every six weeks, with both drugs delivered intravenously. Trial participants were not randomized into treatment groups. Every two weeks, patients got intravenous cyclophosphamide at 200 mg/m2, given one day ahead of each radiation and immunotherapy administration. Aspirin 300 mg was taken orally once daily by patients for four cycles, starting on cycle 1 day 1. Eight patients were included in the translational analysis, namely three from the first dose cohort plus the first five from the second dose cohort.

To make first-strand cDNA, Superscript III was used along with a set of TRAV- and TRBV-specific primers so that both the TCRalpha and TCRbeta chains were covered. TCRs were amplified for about 22 PCR cycles with Phusion, using a constant-region primer paired with the adapter attached to the V primers. Amplification of the isolated mRNA was done with the MessageAmp II aRNA Amplification Kit, which involved a roughly 15-hour in vitro transcription at 37 degrees C. mRNA for TCR sequencing was isolated with the Dynabeads mRNA DIRECT Purification Kit. Indexed Illumina adapters were added in a second Phusion PCR of 20 to 30 cycles, after which AMPure XP beads were used to purify the products. The source study handled its data this way. Custom Perl scripts were used to pool TCR sequences that encoded the same protein, to remove out-of-frame sequences, and to calculate the abundance of each clonotype. The analysis excluded TCR sequences that were supported by just one read. The metrics used to describe the repertoires included Shannon entropy, Gini index, clonality, richness, and the frequency of TCRs shared between repertoires. TCRdb trimmed the raw reads at Q25, called clones with MiXCR and kept productive beta chains. CDR3 protein duplicates are merged, each entry listing the most common genes and DNA. The V and J calls, along with clone size, are taken from TCRdb and not from the paper's own processing. The sample contains more than 10,000 distinct CDR3 sequences, more than 50% of them found a single time. The top ten clonotypes cover less than 10% of the sample.

This clonotype was seen more than once but under ten times. The antigen this receptor binds is unknown. Nothing much larger sits one base from this clone, and base qualities are not available. The donors took part in RACIN, a single-arm, phase I, dose-escalation trial that combined nivolumab, ipilimumab, aspirin, low-dose cyclophosphamide and low-dose radiotherapy. Patients were eligible if they had advanced solid tumors that were TIL-negative. This clonotype was obtained from a human donor with advanced metastatic prostate, ovarian, gallbladder or colorectal cancer (not recorded which). This table probably holds off-target reads from a library built for another chain.

The DNA sequence follows: TGTGCCAGCAGTTTATCCCCGGGACAGGGGGGTGAAAAACTGTTTTTT. Translated, it reads CASSLSPGQGGEKLFF. The V and J segments used are TRBV28 and TRBJ1-4, with 11 junctional bases fitting TRBD1. The CDR3 runs 16 residues from the cysteine to the phenylalanine. Only CDR3 DNA remains: 48 bases, in frame from the first base. The germline V gene sets CDR1 to MDHEN and CDR2 to SYDVKM. Unmatched junction bases come to 5, with V trimmed by 1 base and J by 7 bases.